The 32 T cell receptor beta chains below were found in one sample sequenced in a study of blood T cells in healthy people across ages. A second PCR of roughly 7 to 11 cycles used a sample-barcoded 5' primer and a J-beta primer mix. TCRdb ran MiXCR on the 5' RACE reads and lists one entry per CDR3 protein. Of hundreds of thousands of distinct CDR3 sequences in the sample, about 30% are singletons; the top ten hold just over 15%. Sample: blood. These receptor sequences come from a woman older than 75 in good health.

This chain uses TRBV9 with TRBJ2-1, with TRBD2 as a possible D gene (5 bases). Trimming stripped 6 bases from V and 3 bases from J, with 13 bases between. The CDR3 has 14 residues. Germline loops: CDR1 SGDLS, CDR2 YYNGEE. As DNA, the CDR3 is TGTGCCAGCAACGGAGGAGGACTCTACAATGAGCAGTTCTTC. Translation gives CASNGGGLYNEQFF.

This clonotype was detected a few times. The chain has TRBV3-1 and TRBJ1-1, with D tentatively TRBD1 (6 bases). V dropped 0 bases and J dropped 4 bases, with 9 bases sitting between them. Germline loops: CDR1 LGHDT, CDR2 YNNKEL (reference sequence). The CDR3 sequence is 14 residues long. DNA of the CDR3: TGTGCCAGCAGCCAAGAAGGGGGTTCCACTGAAGCTTTCTTT. Residues: CASSQEGGSTEAFF.

This clonotype showed up many times. The genes are TRBV20-1 and TRBJ1-5; 9 positions agree with TRBD1. The CDR3 consists of 13 residues. V trimming: 1 base; J trimming: 11 bases; junction bases outside the gene matches: 6. Germline V lookup: CDR1 DFQATT, CDR2 SNEGSKA (reference sequence). CDR3 bases: TGCAGTGCTAGAGGCACAGGGGGCGCCGCCCAGCATTTT. This translates into CSARGTGGAAQHF.

Remarks on this clonotype: This may stem from a read error, because a much larger clone lies one nucleotide away. The chain uses TRBV5-1 and TRBJ1-6, with D perhaps matching TRBD1 (5 bases). CDR1 SGHRS and CDR2 YFSETQ come from the germline V gene. This CDR3 has 15 residues. V lost 7 bases, J lost 6 bases, and 17 bases lay in between. The CDR3 here is CASHGGFTTNSPLHF. The CDR3 coding sequence is TGCGCCAGCCATGGGGGGTTTACGACTAATTCACCCCTCCACTTT. Full variable domain (outside the CDR3, taken from reference TRBV5-1 and TRBJ1-6): KAGVTQTPRYLIKTRGQQVTLSCSPISGHRSVSWYQQTPGQGLQFLFEYFSETQRNKGNFPGRFSGRQFSNSRSEMNVSTLELGDSALYLCASHGGFTTNSPLHFGNGTRLTVT.

Here the CDR3 DNA reads TGTGCCAGCAGCGCCGCCCCTAGCGGGGGAGAATACAATGAGCAGTTCTTC. Translating it yields CASSAAPSGGEYNEQFF. The chain joins TRBV9 to TRBJ2-1, with 10 bases fitting TRBD2. Germline V gives CDR1 SGDLS, CDR2 YYNGEE. The CDR3 has 17 residues. The V gene end was trimmed by 3 bases and the J gene end by 4 bases; junction bases not matched to a gene: 10.

The rearrangement links TRBV10-3 to TRBJ2-5, with D perhaps being TRBD1 or TRBD2 (5 bases each). The germline V and J ends were trimmed by 3 bases and 2 bases, with 16 bases remaining between them. This CDR3 has 16 residues. Germline V CDR1 and CDR2: ENHRY, SYGVKD. This CDR3 reads CAISESSSGPQETQYF. The CDR3 coding sequence is TGTGCCATCAGTGAATCTTCGTCGGGACCTCAAGAGACCCAGTACTTC.

This clonotype was seen ten or more times. The V call is TRBV20-1, the J call TRBJ2-7; either TRBD1 or TRBD2 may fit D (5 bases each). CDR1 and CDR2 (germline): DFQATT, SNEGSKA (reference sequence). The V end was cut by 0 bases, the J end by 4 bases, with 13 bases between. The CDR3 consists of 14 residues. CDR3 residues: CSARDVRGRYEQYF. The CDR3 DNA is TGCAGTGCTAGAGACGTGAGGGGCAGGTACGAGCAGTACTTC.

The V and J genes are TRBV10-3 and TRBJ1-1; 7 nucleotides align to TRBD1. Germline-derived CDR1 and CDR2 are ENHRY and SYGVKD. This CDR3 has 14 amino acids. Trimming took 6 bases from V and 3 from J; bases not matched to a gene: 7. The CDR3 DNA follows: TGTGCCATCAGGGAGCCGACAGGGTACACTGAAGCTTTCTTT. Its protein product is CAIREPTGYTEAFF.

The V gene is TRBV27, the J gene TRBJ2-1, with D possibly TRBD1 on 6 matching bases. The germline V gene encodes CDR1 MNHEY and CDR2 SMNVEV (reference sequence). This CDR3 has 19 residues. The ends were cut back, 6 bases at V and 3 bases at J, with 27 bases in the middle. The CDR3 protein is CASRSSSGAQGGFYNEQFF. The CDR3 coding sequence is TGTGCCAGCAGATCCAGCTCCGGGGCCCAAGGGGGTTTCTACAATGAGCAGTTCTTC.

The CDR3 region is CASSLEGTGGRETQYF. Written as DNA, the CDR3 is TGTGCCAGCAGCTTAGAGGGCACAGGGGGGCGGGAGACCCAGTACTTC. V and J are TRBV7-2 and TRBJ2-5, with 8 bases fitting TRBD1. Germline CDR1 and CDR2: SGHTA and FQGNSA. J was trimmed by 5 bases and V by 1 base; bases with no gene match: 9. This CDR3 has 16 amino acids.

The rearrangement uses TRBV20-1 and TRBJ2-3; 8 nucleotides line up with TRBD2. Germline CDR1 and CDR2: DFQATT and SNEGSKA (reference sequence). The V segment lost 2 bases and the J segment 6 bases; nucleotides outside the gene matches: 7. The CDR3 consists of 14 residues. Here the CDR3 reads CSARPIAGFDTQYF. DNA for the CDR3: TGCAGTGCTAGACCTATAGCGGGGTTCGATACGCAGTATTTT.

This clonotype was found a few times. The V gene is TRBV6-2 or TRBV6-3, the J gene TRBJ2-5; 10 bases match TRBD1. Trimming cost V 5 bases and J 11 bases; bases outside gene matches: 20. CDR1 is MNHEY and CDR2 is SVGEGT in the germline V gene. The length of the CDR3 is 17 residues. CDR3 DNA: TGTGCCAGCAGTGACGCCAATTTGGGACAGGGGAGAAATGAGCAGTACTTC. Its protein is CASSDANLGQGRNEQYF.

This clonotype appeared a few times. A much larger clone differs by one base, so this may be a read error. The chain recombines TRBV5-6 with TRBJ2-7, with TRBD2 as a possible D gene (5 bases). The CDR3 spans 14 residues. V dropped 3 bases and J dropped 7 bases, with 17 bases sitting between them. Germline lookup yields CDR1 SGHDT and CDR2 YYEEEE. CDR3 nucleotide sequence: TGTGCCAGCAGCTACTCTAGGCATTGCGGGGAGCAGTACTTC. Its protein is CASSYSRHCGEQYF.

CDR3 nucleotide sequence: TGTGCCAGCAGTCCCCTAGCGGGTGAAACAAATGAGCAGTTCTTC. This gives the protein CASSPLAGETNEQFF. The chain is built from TRBV7-9 and TRBJ2-1; 8 bases match TRBD2. Unmatched junction bases numbered 11, after V lost 6 bases and J lost 7 bases. In germline, CDR1 is SEHNR, CDR2 FQNEAQ (reference sequence). The CDR3 is made up of 15 amino acids.

This chain links TRBV29-1 with TRBJ2-7, with D uncertain. The V and J ends lost 0 bases and 0 bases respectively, with 9 bases between them. The germline V gene has CDR1 SQVTM and CDR2 ANQGSEA. This CDR3 region has 14 residues. CDR3 DNA: TGCAGCGTTGAAGAGGAACAGAACTCCTACGAGCAGTACTTC. As protein: CSVEEEQNSYEQYF.

This clonotype was picked up many times. V is TRBV10-3 and J is TRBJ2-1; D is unresolved. Between the trimmed V and J ends, which lost 6 bases and 5 bases, there was a span of 5 bases. Germline loops: CDR1 ENHRY, CDR2 SYGVKD. This CDR3 is 11 amino acids long. CDR3: CAISLNNEQFF. The CDR3 bases are TGTGCCATCAGCCTCAACAATGAGCAGTTCTTC.

The table lists this clonotype with many counts. The chain has TRBV9 and TRBJ2-5; 7 bases are a match to TRBD1. With 4 bases clipped from V and 4 bases from J, the junction kept 16 bases outside the gene matches. Germline V gives CDR1 SGDLS, CDR2 YYNGEE. The CDR3 is 17 amino acids. CDR3 bases: TGTGCCAGCAGCTTCCGTCCCCTGACAGGGAGACGAGAGACCCAGTACTTC. It encodes CASSFRPLTGRRETQYF.

About this clonotype: A much larger clone lies a single base off, so this may be a read error. The rearrangement joins TRBV27 to TRBJ2-5, with D perhaps matching TRBD2 (5 bases). The germline V gene has CDR1 MNHEY and CDR2 SMNVEV (reference sequence). V lost 0 bases and J 11 bases, leaving 19 bases between the germline ends. This CDR3 has 15 amino acids. CDR3 DNA: TGTGCCAGCAGTTTATCGACGCGGGTCTCCTACGGGCAGTACTTC. This translates into CASSLSTRVSYGQYF.

To note about this clonotype: This could be a read error, since a much larger clone is one nucleotide away. The chain has TRBV4-3 and TRBJ2-5; D call uncertain. This CDR3 is built from 15 residues. Germline V lookup: CDR1 LGHNA, CDR2 YSLEER. CDR3 sequence reads: CTSSQDSPGQETQYF. Here the CDR3 DNA reads TGCACCAGCAGCCAAGATTCCCCCGGGCAAGAGACCCAGTACTTC.

This clonotype was observed at least ten times. The chain is built from TRBV9 and TRBJ2-5, with TRBD1 matching over 8 bases. J gave up 5 bases and V 4 bases, and 4 bases lay outside the gene matches. CDR1 and CDR2 from the germline V gene are SGDLS and YYNGEE. The CDR3 contains 13 residues. As DNA, the CDR3 is TGTGCCAGCAGCCCGGACAGGGTTGAGACCCAGTACTTC. Its protein is CASSPDRVETQYF.

This clonotype was observed at least ten times. The V and J genes are TRBV6-4 and TRBJ1-2, with a possible D match to TRBD1 (5 bases). This CDR3 spans 16 amino acids. In germline, CDR1 is MRHNA, CDR2 SNTAGT. V lost 0 bases, J lost 8 bases, and 19 bases lay in between. The CDR3 DNA reads TGTGCCAGCAGTGACTCTGAAGACAGTGGAAACGGGGGCTACACCTTC. It translates to CASSDSEDSGNGGYTF.

The rearrangement joins TRBV7-3 to TRBJ2-7, with unresolved D. Deletions cut 2 bases from V and 0 bases from J, with 8 bases between. The CDR3 spans 14 residues. The germline CDR1 and CDR2 sequences are SGHTA and FQGTGA. CDR3 sequence reads: CASSLSPASYEQYF. The CDR3 coding sequence is TGTGCCAGCAGCTTATCCCCAGCCTCCTACGAGCAGTACTTC. The entire variable domain, with the rest obtained from reference TRBV7-3 and TRBJ2-7, is as follows: GAGVSQTPSNKVTEKGKYVELRCDPISGHTALYWYRQSLGQGPEFLIYFQGTGAADDSGLPNDRFFAVRPEGSVSTLKIQRTERGDSAVYLCASSLSPASYEQYFGPGTRLTVT.

V gene TRBV20-1 combines with J gene TRBJ2-7, with 9 bases that match TRBD2. The J call may be mistaken, given a closer DNA end match to TRBJ2-5. The CDR3 runs 14 residues. CDR1 and CDR2 from the germline V gene are DFQATT and SNEGSKA (reference sequence). DNA of the CDR3: TGCAGTGCTAGAGCTAGCGGGGAGCAAGAGACCCAGTACTTC. This translates into CSARASGEQETQYF.

This clonotype was seen repeatedly, ten times or more. CDR3 in DNA: TGTGCCAGCACCCTGGGTGGTGTACGCAATCAGCCCCAGCATTTT. Encoded protein: CASTLGGVRNQPQHF. The chain employs TRBV28 and TRBJ1-5; no definite D call. V was trimmed by 7 bases and J by 2 bases, leaving 15 bases between them. The CDR3 covers 15 residues. Germline CDR1 is MDHEN and CDR2 is SYDVKM.

Notes on this clonotype: A much bigger clone sits one base away, suggesting this may be a read error. This sequence joins TRBV12-3 or TRBV12-4 and TRBJ2-7; perhaps TRBD1 as D (5 bases). CDR3 length equals 14 residues. In DNA, the CDR3 is TGTGCCGGCAGTTCAGACAGATTTATCTACGAGCAGTACTTC. Residues: CAGSSDRFIYEQYF.

This clonotype was seen many times. The rearrangement uses TRBV4-1 and TRBJ1-6, with 8 bases that match TRBD1. V lost 3 bases, J lost 10 bases, and 8 bases stayed unmatched. This CDR3 region has 15 residues. The germline V gene encodes CDR1 MGHRA and CDR2 YSYEKL. The CDR3 DNA reads TGCGCCAGCAGCCATTACGGGACAGGACGGTCACCCCTCCACTTT. It encodes CASSHYGTGRSPLHF.

Details on this clonotype: Given a much more abundant clone one base away, this may be a read error. This chain joins TRBV7-3 and TRBJ2-4, with D unclear. The closer fit of TRBJ2-5 to the DNA end suggests the J call may be wrong. The V gene's germline CDR1 is SGHTA and CDR2 FQGTGA. The CDR3 has 15 amino acids. In DNA, the CDR3 is TGTGCCAGCAGCCCACTCGCGGCAAATTGGGAGACCCAGTACTTC. Its protein product is CASSPLAANWETQYF.

Comments on this clonotype: One end of the junction is discordant with germline, which a read error may explain. The chain recombines TRBV3-1 with TRBJ2-1; 10 bases map to TRBD2. Germline lookup yields CDR1 LGHDT and CDR2 YNNKEL (reference sequence). The CDR3 is 15 residues long. The CDR3 nucleotides read TGTGCCAGCAGACGCAGGACTAGCGGTTACAATGGGCAGTTCTTC. Protein product: CASRRRTSGYNGQFF.

The V call is TRBV2, the J call TRBJ2-7; D call uncertain. This CDR3 spans 14 amino acids. Germline assignment: CDR1 SNHLY and CDR2 FYNNEI. V was cut by 6 bases and J by 0 bases, with 12 bases left in between. This CDR3 is CASRSDTNSYEQYF. The CDR3 DNA reads as TGTGCCAGCAGATCCGACACAAACTCCTACGAGCAGTACTTC.

This clonotype was seen a few times. A single base separates this from a much larger clone, so it may be a read error. V is TRBV10-3 and J is TRBJ1-5; D might be TRBD1 (6 bases). The CDR3 runs 15 residues. Germline lookup yields CDR1 ENHRY and CDR2 SYGVKD. The CDR3, as DNA: TGTGCCATCGGTGAGGGGGTCGGGGGGGAACAGCCCCAGCATTTT. It codes for CAIGEGVGGEQPQHF.

This clonotype occurred many times. For the CDR3, the DNA is TGTGCCAGCAGCTCCGGGGGACAGGCCAATTCACCCCTCCACTTT. Its translation: CASSSGGQANSPLHF. The V call is TRBV9, the J call TRBJ1-6, with 8 bases identical to TRBD1. The CDR3 extends over 15 amino acids. V was clipped by 4 bases and J by 7 bases; unmatched bases: 7. Germline V gene sequence: CDR1 SGDLS, CDR2 YYNGEE.

The chain couples TRBV29-1 to TRBJ1-1, with D uncertain. The CDR3 is made up of 13 amino acids. Trimming took off 2 bases at V and 0 bases at J, with 7 bases between the two ends. From germline, CDR1 is SQVTM and CDR2 ANQGSEA. CDR3 amino acids: CSVEYQVNTEAFF. The CDR3 DNA reads as TGCAGCGTTGAATACCAGGTGAACACTGAAGCTTTCTTT.